This TCR beta chain originates from a study of blood T cells in healthy people across ages (dated by TCRdb to between 2014 and 2017). Study-level background: In model experiments, template switching captured roughly one uniquely barcoded TCR beta cDNA molecule for every two T cells. Using deep sequencing normalized with unique cDNA molecular identifiers, the study measured how TCR beta repertoire diversity changes with age. The donors were divided into four age groups: young (average around 17 years), middle-aged (approximately 41), aged (approximately 64) and long-lived (nearly 85). To avoid experimental bias, donors of different ages were spread randomly across the sequencing lanes. The study analyzed two additional independent replicas of 1 million unique cDNA reads from the same blood draw for two donors, one aged 18 to 29 and one aged 80 or older.

Between the V and J ends, shortened by 8 bases and 0 bases respectively, the junction contains 17 bases. The CDR3, from cysteine to phenylalanine, totals 16 residues. Only the CDR3 DNA is retained, 48 bases long and in frame from the first base. Study-level results and caveats: Because profiling used bulk unsorted PBMCs, naive and antigen-experienced compartments could not be compared conclusively. Compared with the aged group, the long-lived group had more naive CD4+ T cells, fewer expanded clones and increased TCR diversity, a pattern suggesting age selection. Total diversity estimates from one million sequenced T cells were considered lower bounds and underestimates. Because the CMV infection status of the donors was unknown, age-related changes in expanded clonotypes may potentially have been confounded. As age increased, observed TCR beta diversity per million T cells dropped in a roughly linear way, and a significant reduction was already evident by age about 36. Observed TCR beta diversity correlated strongly with the percentage of naive T cells measured by flow cytometry.

Receptors were amplified or captured by 5' RACE. Sequencing relied on an Illumina HiSeq 2500. A second PCR of about 6 to 12 cycles was run with a J-beta primer mix and a sample-barcoded 5' primer. Each TCR beta cDNA molecule received a unique molecular identifier from a template-switch 5' adaptor carrying 12 random nucleotides. At least 3 million CDR3-containing paired-end reads were obtained from each sample. First-strand cDNA synthesis was performed from all RNA using the Mint cDNA synthesis kit, with priming by a TRBC-specific oligonucleotide. Following uracil-DNA glycosylase treatment, all cDNA underwent a first 18-cycle PCR with the universal primers M1SS and BC2_uni_R. The published analysis was carried out like this. For normalization, 1 million high-quality reads, each with a distinct molecular identifier, were randomly selected from each sample. Reads sharing molecular identifiers were discarded rather than binned into consensus sequences. MiTCR, set to a Q25 quality threshold and the strictest error-elimination algorithm, was used for CDR3 identification, clonotype clustering and error correction. A nonparametric unseen species model with Euler transformation was used to estimate lower-bound total TCR beta diversity. Through fastp at Q25 and MiXCR, TCRdb rebuilt clones from the public reads, retaining in-frame beta chains. Merged by CDR3 protein, the rows form single entries marked with the most common genes and DNA. TCRdb, not the authors, supplied the V and J calls. This sample is represented by roughly 1,800,000 distinct CDR3 sequences; 40% to 55% of them were singletons. Clones ranked in the top ten supply less than 2.5% of the sample.

Systemically healthy Caucasian individuals from Russia, 39 in total and aged about 6 to 100 years, were included as donors. Each donor gave 8 to 10 milliliters of peripheral blood, drawn into EDTA-treated Vacutainer tubes. Ficoll-Paque density-gradient centrifugation was used to isolate PBMCs, with at least 6.5 million per sample. Total RNA, at least 6 micrograms per sample, was extracted from PBMCs with Trizol reagent. For every donor, flow cytometry on a PBMC aliquot measured the percentage of naive CD45RAhigh/CD27high T cells. Concerning this clonotype: Its recognized antigen is unknown. No base-level quality is on record; no much larger clone is a single base apart.

The TCR originated in a woman aged 35 to 49 in good health. Rearrangement joined TRBV12-3 or TRBV12-4 to TRBJ1-5; TRBD1 is perhaps the D gene, given 5 matching bases. The sequencing input was blood. The CDR3 reads CASAETTGLSNQPQHF. The base sequence is TGTGCCAGCGCCGAGACCACAGGTCTTAGCAATCAGCCCCAGCATTTT.